What follows is one TCR beta chain and its context. Its antigen is still unknown. Generated by immunoSEQ multiplex PCR, the TCRdb table keeps only in-frame clones and is missing some. The sample has over 150,000 clones, 88% seen once. This sample is part of a study of T cell responses to AZD1222 COVID-19 vaccine. Findings and limits, study-wide: Increases in Spike-specific TCR breadth and depth were seen after two AZD1222 doses.

The TCR sequence derives from an adult in good health. Here the sequenced sample was peripheral blood, taken on day 0 of AZD1222 vaccination.

The CDR3 DNA reads as TGTGCCAGCTCACCACCGTCGGGAATCTACGAGCAGTACTTC. Translated: CASSPPSGIYEQYF. V and J are TRBV18 and TRBJ2-7; a possible D gene is TRBD2 (5 bases). Trimming took 0 bases from V and 3 from J, leaving 9 bases between them. Germline CDR1 reads KGHSH; CDR2 reads LQKENI. CDR3 length: 14 amino acids.